One sample yielded the 24 T cell receptor beta chains listed below, sequenced in a study of spatial heterogeneity in lung cancer. Time point given: sample taken at primary tumor resection. Unsorted tumor, nontumor lung tissue or cryopreserved PBMC supplied the whole RNA. TCRdb reprocessed the 5' RACE reads with MiXCR, giving one entry per CDR3 protein. The sample yields 17,000 or so distinct CDR3 sequences, about 20% seen once. Source: PBMCs, taken at surgery. The receptors stem from a female donor with early-stage non-small cell lung cancer.

There are many counts of this clonotype. The genes are TRBV9 and TRBJ2-5, with 7 bases lining up with TRBD2. J gave up 5 bases and V 0 bases, and 4 bases lay outside the gene matches. CDR1 is SGDLS, CDR2 YYNGEE, per germline. The CDR3 has 14 residues. This chain's CDR3 is CASSVGGSGETQYF. The CDR3 coding sequence is TGTGCCAGCAGCGTAGGCGGGAGCGGGGAGACCCAGTACTTC.

The chain has TRBV7-2 and TRBJ1-1; D gene uncertain. CDR1 and CDR2 from the germline V gene are SGHTA and FQGNSA. The CDR3 sequence is 16 residues long. Trimming stripped 6 bases from V and 1 base from J, with 18 bases between. CDR3 region: CASSRGPVGGNTEAFF. CDR3 coding DNA: TGTGCCAGCAGTCGAGGCCCGGTGGGAGGGAACACTGAAGCTTTCTTT.

This clonotype was counted once. The V gene is TRBV7-9, the J gene TRBJ1-1; 7 nucleotides agree with TRBD1. The CDR3 consists of 14 residues. V dropped 4 bases and J dropped 2; count of bases not matched to a gene: 4. CDR1 and CDR2 from the germline V gene are SEHNR and FQNEAQ (reference sequence). The CDR3: CASSSGTENTEAFF. The CDR3 DNA is TGTGCCAGCAGCTCAGGGACAGAAAACACTGAAGCTTTCTTT. The full variable domain, in which reference TRBV7-9 and TRBJ1-1 provide the parts outside the CDR3, is DTGVSQNPRHKITKRGQNVTFRCDPISEHNRLYWYRQTLGQGPEFLTYFQNEAQLEKSRLLSDRFSAERPKGSFSTLEIQRTEQGDSAMYLCASSSGTENTEAFFGQGTRLTVV.

V and J are TRBV7-9 and TRBJ2-7; 9 nucleotides line up with TRBD2. Germline CDR1 SEHNR, CDR2 FQNEAQ (reference sequence). The J segment lost 2 bases and the V segment lost 5 bases, leaving 10 bases of the junction unmatched. This CDR3 contains 16 residues. CDR3 in amino acids: CASSGETSGAPYEQYF. The DNA of the CDR3 is TGTGCCAGCAGCGGGGAGACTAGCGGAGCCCCCTACGAGCAGTACTTC.

This clonotype came up many times. The chain joins TRBV5-1 to TRBJ2-5, with a weak D call TRBD2 (7 bases). This CDR3 is 14 amino acids long. Trimming pared 0 bases from V and 5 bases from J, leaving 11 bases between. Germline CDR1 SGHRS, CDR2 YFSETQ. DNA for the CDR3: TGCGCCAGCAGCTTGGTTGGGGGGGCCGAGACCCAGTACTTC. This sequence encodes CASSLVGGAETQYF.

This chain connects TRBV5-1 to TRBJ2-5; D is ambiguous. V was clipped by 4 bases and J by 2 bases, with 9 bases between them. The CDR3 runs 13 residues. Germline V lookup: CDR1 SGHRS, CDR2 YFSETQ. The CDR3 nucleotides read TGCGCCAGCAGCCCTCTTGTTCAAGAGACCCAGTACTTC. Translating it yields CASSPLVQETQYF.

This clonotype appeared a few times. The gene calls are TRBV4-3 and TRBJ1-1; D remains ambiguous. Looked up from germline, CDR1 is LGHNA and CDR2 is YSLEER. The V and J ends lost 0 bases and 1 base respectively, with 18 bases between them. CDR3 length equals 18 residues. The CDR3 here is CASSQDDLAANSNTEAFF. CDR3 DNA sequence: TGCGCCAGCAGCCAAGATGATTTGGCGGCGAATTCGAACACTGAAGCTTTCTTT.

This clonotype has at least ten counts. The V gene is TRBV28, the J gene TRBJ1-1; D remains unclear. The V end lost 3 bases, the J end lost 4 bases, and 9 bases lay between the germline ends. From germline, CDR1 is MDHEN and CDR2 SYDVKM. This CDR3 region has 13 residues. CDR3 in DNA: TGTGCCAGCAGTTTTCTCGATGGCACTGAAGCTTTCTTT. This codes for CASSFLDGTEAFF.

In the case of this clonotype: Germline and junction disagree at one end, which may indicate a read error. The CDR3 sequence: CASSQDQGLAGAF. CDR3 DNA sequence: TGTGCCAGCAGCCAAGATCAGGGACTAGCGGGAGCATTC. The chain carries TRBV3-1 and TRBJ2-1, with 14 nucleotides matching TRBD2. The length of the CDR3 is 13 residues. Germline CDR1 LGHDT, CDR2 YNNKEL (reference sequence).

This clonotype was detected many times. The CDR3 loop reads CASSTQGRDEQFF. For the CDR3, the DNA is TGTGCCAGTAGTACACAGGGTAGGGATGAGCAGTTCTTC. The chain uses TRBV19 and TRBJ2-1, with D maybe TRBD1 (6 bases). The germline CDR1 and CDR2 sequences are LNHDA and SQIVND (reference sequence). This CDR3 region has 13 residues. V was pared by 4 bases and J by 8 bases, with 12 bases between.

The chain uses TRBV27 and TRBJ1-2; 9 nucleotides align to TRBD1. The CDR3 is made up of 15 amino acids. Germline assignment: CDR1 MNHEY and CDR2 SMNVEV (reference sequence). With V trimmed by 2 bases and J by 6 bases, 7 bases remained unmatched. The CDR3 is CASSLVTGGAHGYTF. CDR3 DNA: TGTGCCAGCAGTTTAGTAACAGGGGGCGCGCATGGCTACACCTTC.

Only a few counts were recorded for this clonotype. The chain couples TRBV7-2 to TRBJ2-2; 9 bases agree with TRBD2. This CDR3 has 16 amino acids. Losses at the gene ends were 0 bases for V and 2 bases for J; bases not matched to a gene: 1. Germline V CDR1 and CDR2: SGHTA, FQGNSA. The CDR3: CASSLALAGNTGELFF. The CDR3, as DNA: TGTGCCAGCAGCTTAGCGCTAGCGGGAAACACCGGGGAGCTGTTTTTT. Filled out from reference TRBV7-2 and TRBJ2-2, the complete variable domain reads GAGVSQSPSNKVTEKGKDVELRCDPISGHTALYWYRQSLGQGLEFLIYFQGNSAPDKSGLPSDRFSAERTGGSVSTLTIQRTQQEDSAVYLCASSLALAGNTGELFFGEGSRLTVL.

This clonotype showed up many times. The chain couples TRBV5-1 to TRBJ2-6, with D perhaps matching TRBD1 or TRBD2 (5 bases each). Germline V gives CDR1 SGHRS, CDR2 YFSETQ. Trimming stripped 2 bases from V and 4 bases from J, with 10 bases between. CDR3 length: 15 amino acids. Here the CDR3 reads CASSFSGTGANVLTF. The CDR3 DNA follows: TGCGCCAGCAGCTTTTCAGGGACCGGGGCCAACGTCCTGACTTTC.

The chain uses TRBV4-3 and TRBJ2-7; 9 bases are a match to TRBD1. The CDR3 contains 14 residues. V lost 4 bases, J lost 5 bases, and 6 bases stayed unmatched. Per the germline V gene, CDR1 is LGHNA and CDR2 is YSLEER. CDR3 sequence reads: CASSPWRTGDEQYF. CDR3 nucleotides: TGCGCCAGCAGCCCTTGGAGGACAGGGGACGAGCAGTACTTC.

This clonotype rates as medium-sized. This chain connects TRBV29-1 to TRBJ2-5, with TRBD2 matching over 9 bases. Germline V CDR1 and CDR2: SQVTM, ANQGSEA. V was clipped by 7 bases and J by 4 bases; unmatched bases: 4. The CDR3 covers 12 residues. The CDR3 loop is CSGLTSGETQYF. The CDR3 region has the DNA TGCAGCGGCCTGACTAGCGGAGAGACCCAGTACTTC.

The V gene is TRBV5-4, the J gene TRBJ2-7, with no clear D. The CDR3 totals 13 residues. Germline-derived CDR1 and CDR2 are SGHNT and YYREEE (reference sequence). The ends were cut back, 1 base at V and 2 bases at J, with 7 bases in the middle. CDR3 amino acids: CASSLPDTYEQYF. CDR3 coding DNA: TGTGCCAGCAGCTTGCCGGATACCTACGAGCAGTACTTC.

This clonotype was counted many times. The CDR3 bases are TGTGCCTGGAGTGTCGGGGGACGTGGCTACACCTTC. Residues: CAWSVGGRGYTF. V is TRBV30 and J is TRBJ1-2; possibly TRBD1 for D (5 bases). Germline V gene data show CDR1 as GTSNPN and CDR2 as SVGIG (reference sequence). V was shortened by 0 bases and J by 7 bases, with 9 bases between the two germline ends. CDR3 size: 12 residues.

This clonotype was seen at least ten times. This chain connects TRBV11-2 to TRBJ2-1, with a weak D call TRBD2 (5 bases). Trimming removed 1 base from V and 6 bases from J, with 7 bases in between. This CDR3 is 13 amino acids long. The germline V gene encodes CDR1 SGHAT and CDR2 FQNNGV. The CDR3 reads CASSLVLGNEQFF. As DNA, the CDR3 is TGTGCCAGCAGCTTAGTACTAGGCAATGAGCAGTTCTTC.

The rearrangement links TRBV27 to TRBJ2-7, with D uncertain. CDR1 is MNHEY and CDR2 is SMNVEV in the germline V gene (reference sequence). V was clipped by 2 bases and J by 0 bases, with 8 bases between them. The CDR3 contains 14 residues. The CDR3: CASSLGRLSYEQYF. For the CDR3, the DNA is TGTGCCAGCAGTTTAGGTCGACTCTCCTACGAGCAGTACTTC.

In its sample, this clonotype was seen a few times. The J gene is TRBJ2-5, the V gene TRBV7-3, with D unresolved. The CDR3 loop spans 13 amino acids. Trimming cost V 2 bases and J 4 bases, with 8 bases left between them. The germline V gene encodes CDR1 SGHTA and CDR2 FQGTGA. CDR3: CASSLFGGETQYF. CDR3 sequence (DNA): TGTGCCAGCAGCTTATTCGGCGGAGAGACCCAGTACTTC.

There are many counts of this clonotype. The gene calls are TRBV5-1 and TRBJ1-2; TRBD1 matches 8 bases. This CDR3 comprises 13 residues. The germline gives CDR1 SGHRS, CDR2 YFSETQ. V lost 4 bases to trimming and J lost 7 bases; unmatched junction nucleotides: 6. DNA for the CDR3: TGCGCCAGCAGCCCGGTCCAGGGGGCTGGCTACACCTTC. This codes for CASSPVQGAGYTF. The full variable domain, rest sourced from reference TRBV5-1 and TRBJ1-2, is KAGVTQTPRYLIKTRGQQVTLSCSPISGHRSVSWYQQTPGQGLQFLFEYFSETQRNKGNFPGRFSGRQFSNSRSEMNVSTLELGDSALYLCASSPVQGAGYTFGSGTRLTVV.

The chain has TRBV7-9 and TRBJ2-1; 7 bases are a match to TRBD2. The J segment lost 7 bases and the V segment lost 4 bases, leaving 4 bases of the junction unmatched. Germline-derived CDR1 and CDR2 are SEHNR and FQNEAQ (reference sequence). This CDR3 is built from 13 residues. The CDR3 sequence: CASSSSSGNEQFF. CDR3 coding DNA: TGTGCCAGCAGCTCTAGTAGCGGGAATGAGCAGTTCTTC. Full variable domain (outside the CDR3, taken from reference TRBV7-9 and TRBJ2-1): DTGVSQNPRHKITKRGQNVTFRCDPISEHNRLYWYRQTLGQGPEFLTYFQNEAQLEKSRLLSDRFSAERPKGSFSTLEIQRTEQGDSAMYLCASSSSSGNEQFFGPGTRLTVL.

This clonotype came up many times. The chain has TRBV27 and TRBJ2-3, with a weak D call TRBD2 (5 bases). V was pared by 5 bases and J by 4 bases, with 13 bases between. The CDR3 covers 14 residues. From germline, CDR1 is MNHEY and CDR2 SMNVEV (reference sequence). CDR3 DNA: TGTGCCAGCAGTCTCGGACTGGCGCCAGATACGCAGTATTTT. Translation gives CASSLGLAPDTQYF.

Judged by abundance, this clonotype is medium-sized (0.01 to 0.1%). This chain uses TRBV7-9 with TRBJ2-2; no definite D call. Trimming took 5 bases from V and 0 from J, leaving 13 bases between them. Germline CDR1 reads SEHNR; CDR2 reads FQNEAQ (reference sequence). The CDR3 loop spans 16 amino acids. Written as DNA, the CDR3 is TGTGCCAGCAGCCTAGTTTCCGGCGCGAACACCGGGGAGCTGTTTTTT. This codes for CASSLVSGANTGELFF.